The clone carrying this T cell receptor (beta chain) was seen ten or more times. Germline V gene lookup returns CDR1 SGHAT and CDR2 FQNNGV. This CDR3 has 14 residues. V lost 2 bases to trimming and J lost 4 bases, with 11 bases between them. Time point denoted: newly diagnosed GD, antithyroid drugs for less than 3 months. After RNA was extracted from PBMCs, the TCR library was made from it. Around 9.8 milliliters of peripheral blood were taken and placed in EDTA tubes. This entry belongs to a study of regulatory T cells in long-lasting Graves disease. According to the study, TCR beta libraries were built with iRepertoire HTBI primers and CDR3-region Arm-PCR. From the multiplex PCR reads, TCRdb called clonotypes with MiXCR, one entry per CDR3 protein. The sample has 500,000 to 700,000 distinct CDR3 sequences, 16% seen once. The same specimen was also included in a second study, on T cells in Graves' hyperthyroidism and ophthalmopathy.

The receptor was derived from a woman younger than 45 with Graves disease. The sequenced sample was peripheral blood mononuclear cells (PBMCs), obtained at new diagnosis, from a patient treated with antithyroid drugs. The V and J genes are TRBV11-2 and TRBJ1-1; no clear D. CDR3 nucleotide sequence: TGTGCCAGCAGCTTACAGGATACCGTCACTGAAGCTTTCTTT. Its protein is CASSLQDTVTEAFF.